The 7 T cell receptor beta chains below all came from one sample that was sequenced in a study of CDR3 diversity in severe acne. TCRdb independently ran MiXCR on the PCR reads; one entry per CDR3 protein. This sample carries roughly 93,000 distinct CDR3 sequences, about 49% of them seen once, and the ten largest clones take 9.5% to 13%. Sequenced input: blood. These receptor sequences come from a male donor with severe acne vulgaris.

In regard to this clonotype: The missing conserved phenylalanine or tryptophan at the end of this CDR3 makes a read error likely. This rearrangement joins TRBV9 to TRBJ2-7, with D possibly matching TRBD2 (7 bases). The CDR3 is 15 residues long. Germline CDR1 SGDLS, CDR2 YYNGEE. The CDR3 spells CAGSVGGGPPYEQYL. CDR3 DNA: TGTGCCGGCAGCGTAGGGGGGGGGCCGCCCTACGAGCAGTACCTC.

CDR3 bases: TGTGCCAGCAGTGGAAACCCGAGAACTGAAGCAGGGGCCTACGAGCAGTACTTC. Residues: CASSGNPRTEAGAYEQYF. The V gene is TRBV6-1, the J gene TRBJ2-7; possible D gene TRBD1, 6 bases. Trimming took off 4 bases at V and 2 bases at J, with 24 bases between the two ends. The CDR3 covers 18 residues. The germline V gene encodes CDR1 MNHNS and CDR2 SASEGT.

This clonotype was seen at least ten times. The rearrangement uses TRBV5-4 and TRBJ2-7; D unclear. Per the germline V gene, CDR1 is SGHNT and CDR2 is YYREEE (reference sequence). This CDR3 contains 13 residues. V was pared by 0 bases and J by 3 bases, with 7 bases between. For the CDR3, the DNA is TGTGCCAGCAGCTTGGAATGGAGCTACGAGCAGTACTTC. This sequence encodes CASSLEWSYEQYF.

The rearrangement uses TRBV2 and TRBJ2-7; 12 nucleotides agree with TRBD1. This CDR3 comprises 12 residues. From germline, CDR1 is SNHLY and CDR2 FYNNEI. The trim removed 8 bases at V and 6 bases at J, leaving 2 bases unmatched. DNA of the CDR3: TGTGCCAGCCGGGACAGGGGGCTCGAGCAGTACTTC. Translated: CASRDRGLEQYF.

This clonotype was counted at least ten times. The chain uses TRBV25-1 and TRBJ1-1; D unresolved. The CDR3 loop spans 13 amino acids. Germline-derived CDR1 and CDR2 are MGHDK and SYGVNS. Trimming removed 2 bases at V and 1 base at J, with 5 bases between. The chain's CDR3 is CASSEGSNTEAFF. Here the CDR3 DNA reads TGTGCCAGCAGTGAAGGGTCGAACACTGAAGCTTTCTTT.

The chain carries TRBV6-1 and TRBJ2-1; D possibly matches TRBD1 or TRBD2 (5 bases each). CDR3 size: 15 residues. From germline, CDR1 is MNHNS and CDR2 SASEGT. V was trimmed by 0 bases and J by 10 bases, leaving 16 bases between them. CDR3 sequence reads: CASSEALGGEEEQFF. The CDR3 DNA sequence: TGTGCCAGCAGTGAAGCGCTTGGGGGTGAAGAGGAGCAGTTCTTC.

The chain employs TRBV20-1 and TRBJ1-2; possibly TRBD1 for D (6 bases). Germline CDR1 reads DFQATT; CDR2 reads SNEGSKA (reference sequence). Trimming stripped 0 bases from V and 4 bases from J, with 18 bases between. The CDR3 length is 16 residues. In DNA form, the CDR3 reads TGCAGTGCTAGAGATCAAGAGACAGGCAATCGCTATGGCTACACCTTC. Translated: CSARDQETGNRYGYTF.